One sample yielded the 21 T cell receptor beta chains listed below, sequenced in a study of cytomegalovirus exposure and HLA in healthy donors. The PCR had 60 Vbeta and 13 Jbeta primers. Clones were read by immunoSEQ multiplex PCR, and TCRdb kept only the in-frame ones, dropping some. The sample has approximately 70,000 clones, about 77% seen once; the top ten hold more than 7.5%. Sequencing was done on a sample of PBMCs. The receptors derive from a man between 40 and 49 years old in good health and CMV-seronegative.

This clone was seen only once. V gene TRBV11-2 combines with J gene TRBJ2-1; 8 bases align to TRBD2. CDR3 size: 13 residues. Trimming removed 1 base from V and 12 bases from J; junction bases left unmatched: 5. Germline V gene sequence: CDR1 SGHAT, CDR2 FQNNGV. CDR3: CASSLARAGGQFF. CDR3 DNA sequence: TGTGCCAGCAGCTTAGCCAGGGCGGGAGGGCAGTTCTTC. Using reference TRBV11-2 and TRBJ2-1 for the parts outside the CDR3, the full variable domain is EAGVAQSPRYKIIEKRQSVAFWCNPISGHATLYWYQQILGQGPKLLIQFQNNGVVDDSQLPKDRFSAERLKGVDSTLKIQPAKLEDSAVYLCASSLARAGGQFFGPGTRLTVL.

The rearrangement joins TRBV7-9 to TRBJ2-1, with a weak D call TRBD1 (7 bases). Germline V gene lookup returns CDR1 SEHNR and CDR2 FQNEAQ (reference sequence). Between the trimmed V and J ends, which lost 5 bases and 8 bases, there was a span of 25 bases. This CDR3 contains 17 residues. DNA for the CDR3: TGTGCCAGCAGCCCCCGACGACAGGGAGGCGAGGGGGATGAGCAGTTCTTC. This encodes CASSPRRQGGEGDEQFF. The full variable domain, with the rest looked up from reference TRBV7-9 and TRBJ2-1, is DTGVSQNPRHKITKRGQNVTFRCDPISEHNRLYWYRQTLGQGPEFLTYFQNEAQLEKSRLLSDRFSAERPKGSFSTLEIQRTEQGDSAMYLCASSPRRQGGEGDEQFFGPGTRLTVL.

The chain joins TRBV6-5 to TRBJ1-2, with D maybe TRBD1 (5 bases). With 10 bases removed from V and 1 base from J, the gap between germline ends came to 19 bases. The length of the CDR3 is 15 residues. The V gene's germline CDR1 is MNHEY and CDR2 SVGAGI. The CDR3 region has the DNA TGTGCCACAGTGAGACCCGGGGGAGTTAACTATGGCTACACCTTC. Its protein is CATVRPGGVNYGYTF.

The rearrangement links TRBV10-3 to TRBJ2-7; TRBD1 might be the D (6 bases). Germline V CDR1 and CDR2: ENHRY, SYGVKD. The CDR3 consists of 12 residues. V shed 6 bases and J shed 5 bases, with 11 bases lying between them. The CDR3, as DNA: TGTGCCATCAGGCAGGGGTTCGACGAGCAGTACTTC. Residues: CAIRQGFDEQYF.

A single count supports this clone. The rearrangement links TRBV13 to TRBJ1-2, with 7 bases identical to TRBD1. V was pared by 0 bases and J by 7 bases, with 8 bases of the junction left unmatched. The V gene's germline CDR1 is PRHDT and CDR2 FYEKMQ (reference sequence). There are 15 residues in the CDR3. CDR3 DNA: TGTGCCAGCAGCTTAGGCGGCAGGGGGTCCTCTGGCTACACCTTC. Translation gives CASSLGGRGSSGYTF.

The chain has TRBV2 and TRBJ2-1; TRBD1 aligns across 7 bases. This CDR3 region has 15 residues. With V trimmed by 6 bases and J by 2 bases, 7 bases remained unmatched. Germline CDR1 SNHLY, CDR2 FYNNEI. CDR3 in DNA: TGTGCCAGCAGCCCCGACAGGGCGCCCTACAATGAGCAGTTCTTC. Translation: CASSPDRAPYNEQFF.

The chain combines TRBV5-1 with TRBJ2-7; weak D call: TRBD1 (5 bases). Looked up from germline, CDR1 is SGHRS and CDR2 is YFSETQ. The CDR3 length is 14 residues. Trimming left V 0 bases short and J 5 bases short, with 12 bases between. CDR3 sequence reads: CASSLEWEGDEQYF. Here the CDR3 DNA reads TGCGCCAGCAGCTTGGAATGGGAAGGGGACGAGCAGTACTTC.

This chain uses TRBV11-2 with TRBJ2-5; 7 nucleotides line up with TRBD2. CDR1 SGHAT and CDR2 FQNNGV come from the germline V gene. The trim removed 8 bases at V and 0 bases at J, leaving 12 bases unmatched. This CDR3 comprises 16 residues. The CDR3 region has the DNA TGTGCCAGCGCACCCAGGCTAGCGGCGTACCAAGAGACCCAGTACTTC. This gives the protein CASAPRLAAYQETQYF.

The chain employs TRBV7-2 and TRBJ1-2; 7 positions agree with TRBD1. In germline, CDR1 is SGHTA, CDR2 FQGNSA. Trimming removed 1 base from V and 0 bases from J; junction bases left unmatched: 14. This CDR3 has 19 residues. The CDR3 DNA is TGTGCCAGCAGCTTAGGACCCCCGGTGGGACAGCGCTCTAACTATGGCTACACCTTC. Translated: CASSLGPPVGQRSNYGYTF.

The V and J genes are TRBV5-4 and TRBJ1-6; D gene ambiguous. The length of the CDR3 is 15 residues. Germline V gives CDR1 SGHNT, CDR2 YYREEE (reference sequence). V was cut by 6 bases and J by 7 bases, with 17 bases left in between. The CDR3 loop is CASKNRDTSNSPLHF. CDR3 nucleotides: TGTGCCAGCAAAAACCGGGATACGAGCAATTCACCCCTCCACTTT.

The genes are TRBV29-1 and TRBJ1-1; 8 positions match TRBD1. The CDR3 is made up of 13 amino acids. Germline trimming cut 7 bases from V and 6 bases from J; bases unmatched to any gene: 10. Germline V gene sequence: CDR1 SQVTM, CDR2 ANQGSEA. The CDR3 region is CSADRVEVPEAFF. CDR3 bases: TGCAGCGCGGACAGGGTCGAAGTTCCTGAAGCTTTCTTT.

The CDR3 DNA follows: TGTGCCAGCAGTCCGCCGGGGGTGCGCACAGATACGCAGTATTTT. Amino acids: CASSPPGVRTDTQYF. The J gene is TRBJ2-3, the V gene TRBV7-9; D perhaps matches TRBD2 (6 bases). This CDR3 is 15 amino acids long. Germline CDR1 is SEHNR and CDR2 is FQNEAQ (reference sequence). V was pared by 6 bases and J by 1 base, with 14 bases between.

The V gene is TRBV18, the J gene TRBJ2-1; D perhaps matches TRBD1 (7 bases). This CDR3 is 13 amino acids long. CDR1 and CDR2 from the germline V gene are KGHSH and LQKENI. Trimming pared 6 bases from V and 5 bases from J, leaving 11 bases between. The CDR3 is CASSAGQNNEQFF. The DNA of the CDR3 is TGTGCCAGCTCCGCGGGACAGAACAATGAGCAGTTCTTC.

The gene calls are TRBV9 and TRBJ1-6; D is possibly TRBD1 (5 bases). V gave up 3 bases and J gave up 0 bases, with 19 bases separating them. Looked up from germline, CDR1 is SGDLS and CDR2 is YYNGEE. The CDR3 consists of 19 residues. CDR3 residues: CASSALEWDSSSYNSPLHF. CDR3 DNA sequence: TGTGCCAGCAGCGCACTAGAGTGGGACTCGAGCTCCTATAATTCACCCCTCCACTTT.

CDR3 amino acids: CARSLGTRRVWNEQFF. CDR3 nucleotide sequence: TGTGCCAGAAGCTTAGGGACTAGACGGGTTTGGAATGAGCAGTTCTTC. The rearrangement links TRBV5-3 to TRBJ2-1; 8 nucleotides match TRBD2. TRBV5-3 is annotated as an ORF whose role is uncertain. The CDR3 is 16 amino acids. V lost 2 bases, J lost 7 bases, and 11 bases stayed unmatched.

The chain recombines TRBV5-6 with TRBJ2-3; TRBD1 matches at 10 bases. V was clipped by 3 bases and J by 2 bases; unmatched bases: 6. CDR3 length equals 16 residues. The germline CDR1 and CDR2 sequences are SGHDT and YYEEEE. CDR3 DNA sequence: TGTGCCAGCAGCTCCGAGGACAGGGGGGTCACAGATACGCAGTATTTT. Amino acids: CASSSEDRGVTDTQYF.

This clone was observed a few times. This rearrangement joins TRBV5-1 to TRBJ1-1; D unclear. This CDR3 contains 15 residues. Trimming took off 4 bases at V and 2 bases at J, with 15 bases between the two ends. The V gene's germline CDR1 is SGHRS and CDR2 YFSETQ. The CDR3 sequence: CASSGGWPGNTEAFF. The CDR3 DNA reads as TGCGCCAGCAGCGGAGGTTGGCCCGGAAACACTGAAGCTTTCTTT.

V gene TRBV5-4 combines with J gene TRBJ2-3, with 11 nucleotides matching TRBD1. Trimming cost V 0 bases and J 3 bases; bases outside gene matches: 6. Germline CDR1 SGHNT, CDR2 YYREEE (reference sequence). The CDR3 is made up of 17 amino acids. The CDR3 is CASSLGTGGRGTDTQYF. The CDR3 DNA follows: TGTGCCAGCAGCTTGGGGACAGGGGGCCGAGGAACAGATACGCAGTATTTT.

The count of this clone is one. The rearrangement uses TRBV9 and TRBJ2-2; TRBD1 matches at 7 bases. With V trimmed by 0 bases and J by 0 bases, 5 bases remained unmatched. Germline V gene sequence: CDR1 SGDLS, CDR2 YYNGEE. The CDR3 extends over 17 amino acids. The CDR3 region is CASSVGPGQPNTGELFF. The CDR3 DNA reads as TGTGCCAGCAGCGTAGGACCGGGACAGCCGAACACCGGGGAGCTGTTTTTT.

The chain employs TRBV7-9 and TRBJ1-1, with 9 bases aligning to TRBD1. V trimming: 5 bases; J trimming: 3 bases; junction bases outside the gene matches: 10. The CDR3 contains 16 residues. From germline, CDR1 is SEHNR and CDR2 FQNEAQ (reference sequence). The CDR3 here is CASSEYGTGRHTEAFF. In DNA, the CDR3 is TGTGCCAGCAGCGAGTATGGGACAGGGAGACACACTGAAGCTTTCTTT. The whole variable domain, filled in from reference TRBV7-9 and TRBJ1-1, reads DTGVSQNPRHKITKRGQNVTFRCDPISEHNRLYWYRQTLGQGPEFLTYFQNEAQLEKSRLLSDRFSAERPKGSFSTLEIQRTEQGDSAMYLCASSEYGTGRHTEAFFGQGTRLTVV.

CDR3 loop: CASSRDRGNTEAFF. As DNA, the CDR3 is TGCGCCAGCAGCCGCGACAGGGGAAACACTGAAGCTTTCTTT. The rearrangement joins TRBV4-1 to TRBJ1-1; TRBD1 aligns across 8 bases. The CDR3 loop spans 14 amino acids. Looked up from germline, CDR1 is MGHRA and CDR2 is YSYEKL. V was pared by 4 bases and J by 2 bases, with 3 bases of the junction left unmatched.